Presented here are 30 T cell receptor beta chains from one specimen sequenced in a study of T-cell memory formation after mild COVID-19. TCRdb re-called the 5' RACE reads through MiXCR, storing one row per CDR3 protein. The sample has about half a million distinct CDR3 sequences, 18% seen once. The sequencing input was PBMCs or a T cell subset sorted from them (not recorded which). These receptors came from an adult woman who had mild COVID-19 (a few samples of this study predate the infection). Cell type and time point are not known.

Here the CDR3 reads CASSWGDFKDTQYF. The CDR3 DNA follows: TGCGCCAGCAGCTGGGGGGACTTTAAAGATACGCAGTATTTT. The rearrangement uses TRBV5-1 and TRBJ2-3; tentatively, D is TRBD2 (6 bases). The V gene's germline CDR1 is SGHRS and CDR2 YFSETQ. Trimming pared 3 bases from V and 5 bases from J, leaving 13 bases between. The CDR3 spans 14 residues.

This clonotype was seen only a few times. V usage is TRBV29-1 and J usage is TRBJ1-1, with D unclear. The CDR3 extends over 13 amino acids. Per germline, CDR1 SQVTM and CDR2 ANQGSEA. V lost 6 bases to trimming and J lost 0 bases, with 11 bases between them. The CDR3 here is CSVSPALNTEAFF. The DNA of the CDR3 is TGCAGCGTATCACCGGCCCTGAACACTGAAGCTTTCTTT.

The rearrangement uses TRBV20-1 and TRBJ2-1, with D perhaps matching TRBD2 (6 bases). The V end lost 4 bases, the J end lost 8 bases, and 18 bases lay between the germline ends. The CDR3 has 14 residues. Germline values: CDR1 DFQATT, CDR2 SNEGSKA (reference sequence). DNA for the CDR3: TGCAGTGCTATTGTAGCGGCCCGAACACATGAGCAGTTCTTC. It encodes CSAIVAARTHEQFF.

This chain connects TRBV7-3 to TRBJ2-1, with 8 positions matching TRBD2. The CDR3 is 15 residues long. The trim removed 3 bases at V and 4 bases at J, leaving 5 bases unmatched. CDR1 is SGHTA and CDR2 is FQGTGA in the germline V gene. This chain's CDR3 is CASSLGLVGYNEQFF. In nucleotides, the CDR3 is TGTGCCAGCAGCTTGGGACTAGTGGGGTACAATGAGCAGTTCTTC.

The V gene is TRBV19, the J gene TRBJ2-1; perhaps TRBD1 as D (6 bases). Trimming took off 3 bases at V and 1 base at J, with 13 bases between the two ends. The CDR3 consists of 16 residues. Germline-derived CDR1 and CDR2 are LNHDA and SQIVND (reference sequence). CDR3 protein: CASSILRTASYNEQFF. For the CDR3, the DNA is TGTGCCAGTAGTATTCTTAGGACAGCGTCCTACAATGAGCAGTTCTTC.

This chain connects TRBV29-1 to TRBJ1-2; the D gene is possibly TRBD1 (6 bases). The CDR3 has 12 amino acids. V was cut by 2 bases and J by 8 bases, with 12 bases left in between. Per the germline V gene, CDR1 is SQVTM and CDR2 is ANQGSEA. Written as DNA, the CDR3 is TGCAGCGTTGAATCAGGGGCGTGGGGCTACACCTTC. It yields the protein CSVESGAWGYTF.

This clonotype appeared many times. The chain has TRBV7-2 and TRBJ2-7; D unclear. Deletions cut 5 bases from V and 3 bases from J, with 14 bases between. Looked up from germline, CDR1 is SGHTA and CDR2 is FQGNSA. The CDR3 spans 14 residues. The CDR3 sequence is CASSLTGPYYEQYF. The CDR3 nucleotides read TGTGCCAGCAGCCTTACCGGGCCCTACTACGAGCAGTACTTC.

V and J are TRBV7-9 and TRBJ2-1; TRBD2 matches 12 bases. The CDR3 consists of 15 residues. The V gene end was trimmed by 5 bases and the J gene end by 8 bases; junction bases not matched to a gene: 7. Germline loops: CDR1 SEHNR, CDR2 FQNEAQ (reference sequence). The CDR3 loop reads CASSPTSGRGYEQFF. CDR3 DNA: TGTGCCAGCAGCCCGACTAGCGGGAGAGGTTATGAGCAGTTCTTC.

This clonotype has just a few counts. The J gene is TRBJ2-3, the V gene TRBV7-8; 10 bases map to TRBD1. The V segment lost 4 bases and the J segment 0 bases; nucleotides outside the gene matches: 4. This CDR3 has 16 amino acids. Germline V gene sequence: CDR1 SGHVS, CDR2 FQNEAQ. The CDR3 sequence: CASSSRQGASTDTQYF. The DNA of the CDR3 is TGTGCCAGCAGCTCCAGACAGGGGGCTAGCACAGATACGCAGTATTTT.

This clonotype was counted between two and nine times. The V gene is TRBV2, the J gene TRBJ2-4; 10 bases line up with TRBD1. V gave up 8 bases and J gave up 0 bases; unmatched junction bases: 16. Per germline, CDR1 SNHLY and CDR2 FYNNEI. The CDR3 spans 19 residues. In DNA, the CDR3 is TGTGCCAGCCGTTACTCCGGACAGGGGGGTCTCCTAGCCAAAAACATTCAGTACTTC. This translates into CASRYSGQGGLLAKNIQYF.

The chain is built from TRBV5-5 and TRBJ1-2; D not resolved. CDR1 and CDR2 from the germline V gene are SGHKS and YYEKEE (reference sequence). The CDR3 consists of 12 residues. Trimming removed 3 bases at V and 6 bases at J, with 9 bases between. CDR3 sequence: CASSWRYDGYTF. DNA of the CDR3: TGTGCCAGCAGCTGGCGGTACGATGGCTACACCTTC.

V usage is TRBV20-1 and J usage is TRBJ1-2; D gene ambiguous. This CDR3 comprises 10 residues. CDR1 is DFQATT, CDR2 SNEGSKA, per germline (reference sequence). V was cut by 1 base and J by 6 bases, with 3 bases left in between. CDR3 loop: CSARVDGYTF. CDR3 in DNA: TGCAGTGCTAGAGTTGATGGCTACACCTTC.

There are a few counts of this clonotype. The J gene is TRBJ2-2, the V gene TRBV24-1; 8 bases are a match to TRBD1. V trimming: 5 bases; J trimming: 5 bases; junction bases outside the gene matches: 3. Germline V lookup: CDR1 KGHDR, CDR2 SFDVKD. This CDR3 has 14 residues. As DNA, the CDR3 is TGTGCCACCAGTGCAGGGGGCAGGACCGGGGAGCTGTTTTTT. Its translation: CATSAGGRTGELFF.

The rearrangement uses TRBV12-3 or TRBV12-4 and TRBJ2-3, with D unresolved. The CDR3 is 14 residues long. Trimming left V 5 bases short and J 1 base short, with 10 bases between. DNA of the CDR3: TGTGCCAGCAGTGCTCACGGAGGCACAGATACGCAGTATTTT. It specifies CASSAHGGTDTQYF.

This chain uses TRBV12-3 or TRBV12-4 with TRBJ2-2; D uncertain. V dropped 3 bases and J dropped 6 bases, with 8 bases sitting between them. The CDR3 length is 13 residues. The CDR3 DNA is TGTGCCAGCAGTTTCACCGGACCCGGGGAGCTGTTTTTT. Protein: CASSFTGPGELFF.

The rearrangement joins TRBV27 to TRBJ2-2; 8 nucleotides align to TRBD1. The CDR3 runs 14 residues. V trimming: 8 bases; J trimming: 5 bases; junction bases outside the gene matches: 7. The V gene's germline CDR1 is MNHEY and CDR2 SMNVEV (reference sequence). The CDR3 DNA reads TGTGCCAGCCGAACGGGACAGGTAACCGGGGAGCTGTTTTTT. Protein sequence: CASRTGQVTGELFF.

This clonotype was seen more than once but under ten times. The CDR3 region is CSASLAGKETQYF. As DNA, the CDR3 is TGCAGTGCTAGCCTAGCAGGGAAGGAGACCCAGTACTTC. The chain couples TRBV20-1 to TRBJ2-5; D may correspond to TRBD1 or TRBD2 (5 bases each). Trimming shortened V by 3 bases and J by 5 bases, and 13 bases separated the two germline ends. The germline gives CDR1 DFQATT, CDR2 SNEGSKA (reference sequence). The CDR3 covers 13 residues.

The chain couples TRBV30 to TRBJ2-2, with 10 bases identical to TRBD2. The CDR3 spans 15 residues. CDR1 is GTSNPN, CDR2 SVGIG, per germline (reference sequence). With 2 bases clipped from V and 3 bases from J, the junction kept 3 bases outside the gene matches. Here the CDR3 DNA reads TGTGCCTGGAGTCCTAGCGGGAGTTACACCGGGGAGCTGTTTTTT. This translates into CAWSPSGSYTGELFF.

The chain uses TRBV6-6 and TRBJ1-2; D is perhaps TRBD1 (6 bases). The CDR3 is made up of 13 amino acids. V dropped 8 bases and J dropped 3 bases, with 13 bases sitting between them. Germline V gives CDR1 MNHNY, CDR2 SVGAGI (reference sequence). The CDR3, as DNA: TGTGCCAGCCGAACGGGGGGCTACTATGGCTACACCTTC. This sequence encodes CASRTGGYYGYTF.

This clonotype was counted only a few times. V and J are TRBV10-3 and TRBJ1-5; TRBD1 might be the D (6 bases). V lost 3 bases and J 7 bases, leaving 13 bases between the germline ends. The length of the CDR3 is 14 residues. Germline values: CDR1 ENHRY, CDR2 SYGVKD. The CDR3 DNA is TGTGCCATCAGTGACTCTGCAGGGGCGCAGCCCCAGCATTTT. It encodes CAISDSAGAQPQHF.

This clonotype was counted ten times or more. The chain carries TRBV4-2 and TRBJ2-1; D unclear. Trimming left V 4 bases short and J 12 bases short, with 10 bases between. This CDR3 is built from 11 residues. The germline V gene encodes CDR1 LGHNA and CDR2 YNFKEQ. The CDR3 region is CASSLSFGQFF. CDR3 coding DNA: TGTGCCAGCAGCCTTAGCTTTGGGCAGTTCTTC.

At least ten counts were recorded for this clonotype. This rearrangement joins TRBV7-3 to TRBJ2-1; 8 nucleotides line up with TRBD2. J gave up 3 bases and V 1 base, and 8 bases lay outside the gene matches. Germline lookup yields CDR1 SGHTA and CDR2 FQGTGA. The CDR3 is made up of 17 amino acids. The CDR3 DNA reads as TGTGCCAGCAGCTTAAATGGGGCGGGAGGACACTACAATGAGCAGTTCTTC. It specifies CASSLNGAGGHYNEQFF.

This clonotype was observed a few times. The V call is TRBV12-3 or TRBV12-4, the J call TRBJ2-3; D is unresolved. The CDR3 is 13 residues long. Between the trimmed V and J ends, which lost 5 bases and 5 bases, there was a span of 11 bases. The CDR3 region has the DNA TGTGCCAGCAGTGGGGTTAGTGGAGATACGCAGTATTTT. Its translation is CASSGVSGDTQYF.

This clonotype was counted many times. The chain joins TRBV12-3 or TRBV12-4 to TRBJ2-1; the match to TRBD2 covers 7 bases. V lost 7 bases to trimming and J lost 9 bases; unmatched junction nucleotides: 15. The CDR3 contains 15 residues. CDR3 in DNA: TGTGCCAGCACCCGACAAGGGAGGGGTACATCTGAGCAGTTCTTC. This gives the protein CASTRQGRGTSEQFF.

CDR3 amino acids: CASSRSGTSAPGTQYF. CDR3 nucleotides: TGTGCCAGTTCCCGCTCCGGGACTAGCGCTCCTGGGACCCAGTACTTC. The genes are TRBV6-5 and TRBJ2-5; TRBD2 matches 10 bases. CDR3 length equals 16 residues. Germline lookup yields CDR1 MNHEY and CDR2 SVGAGI. The ends lost 9 bases at V and 7 bases at J; junction bases unmatched: 17.

The V call is TRBV6-6, the J call TRBJ1-5; no definite D call. The germline V gene has CDR1 MNHNY and CDR2 SVGAGI (reference sequence). The germline V and J ends were trimmed by 9 bases and 1 base, with 4 bases remaining between them. The CDR3 sequence is 11 residues long. The CDR3 loop is CARGSNQPQHF. The CDR3 DNA reads TGTGCCAGGGGGAGCAATCAGCCCCAGCATTTT.

This clonotype showed up many times. V gene TRBV20-1 combines with J gene TRBJ1-6; possibly TRBD1 for D (6 bases). Germline CDR1 DFQATT, CDR2 SNEGSKA (reference sequence). Trimming pared 1 base from V and 1 base from J, leaving 11 bases between. This CDR3 is 16 amino acids long. The CDR3 spells CSARAGGVSYNSPLHF. The CDR3 coding sequence is TGCAGTGCTAGAGCGGGGGGCGTATCCTATAATTCACCCCTCCACTTT.

The chain recombines TRBV6-9 with TRBJ2-7; 9 bases align to TRBD1. J gave up 3 bases and V 0 bases, and 9 bases lay outside the gene matches. The CDR3 is 17 residues long. In germline, CDR1 is MNHGY, CDR2 SVAAGI. For the CDR3, the DNA is TGTGCCAGCAGTTATTCAAATCGGGACAGGGAGGACTACGAGCAGTACTTC. It specifies CASSYSNRDREDYEQYF.

The V call is TRBV5-1, the J call TRBJ2-1, with 12 bases matching TRBD2. After removal of 2 bases from V and 4 bases from J, the junction contained 10 bases not matched to a gene. Germline loops: CDR1 SGHRS, CDR2 YFSETQ. The CDR3 runs to 18 residues. This CDR3 reads CASSFRLAGAGIYNEQFF. Written as DNA, the CDR3 is TGCGCCAGCAGCTTTCGACTAGCGGGGGCGGGTATATACAATGAGCAGTTCTTC.

The CDR3 spells CATSTPGQGNQPQHF. For the CDR3, the DNA is TGTGCCACCTCTACTCCGGGACAGGGGAATCAGCCCCAGCATTTT. V and J are TRBV24-1 and TRBJ1-5; 10 bases are a match to TRBD1. In germline, CDR1 is KGHDR, CDR2 SFDVKD. J lost 4 bases, V lost 9 bases, and 8 bases had no gene match. This CDR3 comprises 15 residues.